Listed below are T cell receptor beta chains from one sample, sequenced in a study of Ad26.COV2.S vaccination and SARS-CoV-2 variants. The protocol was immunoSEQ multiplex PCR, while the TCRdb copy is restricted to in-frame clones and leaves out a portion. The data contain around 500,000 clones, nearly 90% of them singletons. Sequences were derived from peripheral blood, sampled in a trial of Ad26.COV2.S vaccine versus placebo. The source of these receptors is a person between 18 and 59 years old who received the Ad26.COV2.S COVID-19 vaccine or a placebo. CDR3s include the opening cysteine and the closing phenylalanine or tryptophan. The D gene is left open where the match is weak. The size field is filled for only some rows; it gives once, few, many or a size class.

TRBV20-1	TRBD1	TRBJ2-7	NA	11	CSPDRGYEQYF	TGCAGCCCGGACAGGGGCTACGAGCAGTACTTC
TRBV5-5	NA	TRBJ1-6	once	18	CASSFLVQGSAYNSPLHF	TGTGCCAGCAGCTTCTTGGTTCAGGGTTCGGCCTATAATTCACCCCTCCACTTT
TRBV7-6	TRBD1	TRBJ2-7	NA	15	CASSLVAGGSYEQYF	TGTGCCAGCAGCTTAGTGGCAGGGGGTTCCTACGAGCAGTACTTC
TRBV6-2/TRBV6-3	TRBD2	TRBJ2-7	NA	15	CASSYYGTRGYEQYF	TGTGCCAGCAGTTACTACGGGACTAGGGGATACGAGCAGTACTTC
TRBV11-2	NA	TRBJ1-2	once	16	CASSGLRSITNYGYTF	TGTGCCAGCAGCGGTCTCCGGTCCATTACTAACTATGGCTACACCTTC
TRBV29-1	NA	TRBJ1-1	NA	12	CSVEKFASEAFF	TGCAGCGTTGAAAAATTTGCGAGCGAAGCTTTCTTT
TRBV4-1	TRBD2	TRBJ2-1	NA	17	CASSQDRGRSSYNEQFF	TGCGCCAGCAGCCAAGATCGCGGGAGGAGCTCCTACAATGAGCAGTTCTTC
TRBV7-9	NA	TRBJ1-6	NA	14	CASSLGTQNSPLHF	TGTGCCAGCAGCTTAGGTACCCAGAATTCACCCCTCCACTTT
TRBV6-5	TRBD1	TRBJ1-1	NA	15	CASSYSPRGLTEAFF	TGTGCCAGCAGTTACTCGCCCAGGGGGCTGACTGAAGCTTTCTTT
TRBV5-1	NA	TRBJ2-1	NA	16	CASSGGTGPRINEQFF	TGCGCCAGCAGTGGGGGGACGGGGCCCCGAATCAACGAGCAGTTCTTC
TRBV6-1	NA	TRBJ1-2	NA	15	CASSEAAKSVYGYTF	TGTGCCAGCAGTGAAGCTGCCAAGTCAGTCTATGGCTACACCTTC
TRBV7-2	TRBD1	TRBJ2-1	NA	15	CASSLVGTGGNEQFF	TGTGCCAGCAGCTTAGTCGGGACAGGGGGCAATGAGCAGTTCTTC
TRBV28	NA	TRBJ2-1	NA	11	CASTKAEEQFF	TGTGCCAGCACAAAGGCGGAAGAGCAGTTCTTC
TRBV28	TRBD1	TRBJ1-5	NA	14	CASRRTGGSQPQHF	TGTGCCAGCAGACGGACAGGGGGAAGTCAGCCCCAGCATTTT
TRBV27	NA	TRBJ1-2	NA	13	CASSLAGNYGYTF	TGTGCCAGCAGTTTGGCGGGTAACTATGGCTACACCTTC
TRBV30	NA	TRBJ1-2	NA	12	CAWSVHHDGYTF	TGTGCCTGGAGTGTACACCACGATGGCTACACCTTC
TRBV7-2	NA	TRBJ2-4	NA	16	CASSLESQGTKNIQYF	TGTGCCAGCAGCTTAGAGTCTCAGGGGACCAAAAACATTCAGTACTTC
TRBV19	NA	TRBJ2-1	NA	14	CASSIQERANEQFF	TGTGCCAGTAGTATTCAGGAGCGCGCCAATGAGCAGTTCTTC
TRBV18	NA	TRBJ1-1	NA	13	CASSPGEQTEAFF	TGTGCCAGCTCCCCAGGGGAACAAACTGAAGCTTTCTTT
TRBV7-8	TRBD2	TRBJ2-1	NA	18	CASSLGTSGSSSYNEQFF	TGTGCCAGCAGTCTTGGGACTAGCGGGTCAAGCTCCTACAATGAGCAGTTCTTC
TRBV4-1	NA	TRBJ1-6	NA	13	CASSPEGTSPLHF	TGCGCCAGCAGTCCGGAGGGGACGAGCCCCCTCCACTTT
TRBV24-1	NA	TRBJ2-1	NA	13	CATSDPQTGEQFF	TGTGCCACCAGTGATCCGCAGACTGGTGAGCAGTTCTTC
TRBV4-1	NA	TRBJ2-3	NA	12	CASSRGVDTQYF	TGCGCCAGCAGTCGCGGGGTAGATACGCAGTATTTT
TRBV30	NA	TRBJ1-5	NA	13	CAWSAGSPQPQHF	TGTGCCTGGAGTGCGGGCTCGCCTCAGCCCCAGCATTTT
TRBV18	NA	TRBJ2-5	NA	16	CASSQAIGVVVETQYF	TGTGCCAGCTCACAAGCGATCGGAGTTGTGGTTGAGACCCAGTACTTC
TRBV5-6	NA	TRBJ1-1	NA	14	CASSFTVSNTEAFF	TGTGCCAGCAGCTTTACAGTTTCGAACACTGAAGCTTTCTTT
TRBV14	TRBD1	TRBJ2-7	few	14	CASGQGFVPAEQYF	TGTGCCAGCGGACAGGGATTTGTTCCGGCGGAGCAGTACTTC
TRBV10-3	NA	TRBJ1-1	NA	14	CAISDKGFGNEAFF	TGTGCCATCAGTGATAAGGGGTTCGGTAATGAAGCTTTCTTT
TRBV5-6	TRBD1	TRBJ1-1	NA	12	CASSLWGQKAFF	TGTGCCAGCAGCTTGTGGGGACAGAAAGCTTTCTTT
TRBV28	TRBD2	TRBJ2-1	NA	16	CASSLISASGLNEQFF	TGTGCCAGCAGTTTAATTTCGGCTAGCGGGTTAAATGAGCAGTTCTTC
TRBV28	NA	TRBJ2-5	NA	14	CASSLPEAQETQYF	TGTGCCAGCAGTTTACCTGAGGCCCAAGAGACCCAGTACTTC
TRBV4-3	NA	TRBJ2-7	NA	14	CASSPEVGAYEQYF	TGCGCCAGCAGCCCCGAAGTCGGAGCCTACGAGCAGTACTTC
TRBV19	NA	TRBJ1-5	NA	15	CASKPSGGSNQPQHF	TGTGCCAGTAAACCAAGCGGGGGAAGCAATCAGCCCCAGCATTTT
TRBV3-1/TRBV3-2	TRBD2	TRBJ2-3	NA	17	CASSQEVLAGRVDTQYF	TGTGCCAGCAGCCAAGAAGTGCTAGCGGGGCGGGTAGATACGCAGTATTTT
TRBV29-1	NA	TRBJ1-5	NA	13	CSAASTVNQPQHF	TGCAGCGCGGCCTCGACAGTCAATCAGCCCCAGCATTTT
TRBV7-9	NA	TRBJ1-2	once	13	CASSPAGSYGYTF	TGTGCCAGCAGCCCCGCAGGGAGCTATGGCTACACCTTC
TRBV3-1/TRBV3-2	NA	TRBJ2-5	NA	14	CASSHPMGVETQYF	TGTGCCAGCAGCCACCCGATGGGGGTGGAGACCCAGTACTTC
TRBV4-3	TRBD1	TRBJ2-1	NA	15	CASSQGQGKWNEQFF	TGCGCCAGCAGCCAGGGACAGGGAAAATGGAATGAGCAGTTCTTC